This T cell receptor beta chain was sequenced in a study of T cells in Graves' hyperthyroidism and ophthalmopathy. Regarding the study as a whole: Ophthalmopathy stood apart from stable hyperthyroidism in a 13 V-J model.

Germline V gene data show CDR1 as KGHDR and CDR2 as SFDVKD. V shed 0 bases and J shed 5 bases, with 6 bases lying between them. This CDR3 is built from 13 residues. Comment on this clonotype: Its cognate antigen is unknown.

In patients aged 18 to 65, hyperthyroidism was newly diagnosed, with duration under 2 months. Source material for PBMCs was less than 12 ml fresh peripheral blood. RNA transcripts provided the source from which TCR beta CDR3 regions were amplified. HTBI primers were the set used in a first-round RT-PCR of the TCR CDR3. TCRdb used MiXCR to reprocess the multiplex PCR reads, holding one entry per CDR3 protein. The sample holds 550,000 to 850,000 distinct CDR3 sequences, under 20% seen once. The sequencing sample was made of blood. The chain couples TRBV24-1 to TRBJ2-5, with D maybe TRBD1 (5 bases). This clonotype was sampled from a woman in her forties or fifties with Graves' hyperthyroidism that later progressed to Graves' ophthalmopathy. The CDR3 sequence is CATSDLPGETQYF. The CDR3 region has the DNA TGTGCCACCAGTGATTTGCCAGGGGAGACCCAGTACTTC.